The table lists the clone carrying this TCR beta chain with many counts. As yet, its antigen is unknown. The data stem from a study of T-cell reconstitution after alpha-beta-depleted transplantation in children. Study-level points and caveats: Diversity and T-cell counts at one year after transplant derived mostly from new T cells. The high TCRbeta diversity at day 60 in some patients came from surviving recipient T cells and thymic progenitors. Where alpha-beta T cells came from about two months after transplant was reportedly several hundred expanded graft clones.

Germline V lookup: CDR1 SGHTA, CDR2 FQGTGA. The length of the CDR3 is 15 residues. The J segment lost 2 bases and the V segment lost 4 bases, leaving 5 bases of the junction unmatched. Unique molecular identifiers were used in preparing the TCRbeta library. MiXCR, applied by TCRdb to the PCR reads, yields one record per CDR3 protein. The table shows under 750,000 distinct CDR3 sequences, with roughly 23% occurring only once. This rearrangement joins TRBV7-3 to TRBJ2-3; 8 bases match TRBD2. Sequenced material: PBMCs, mostly from graft donor cells, taken 360 days after TCRalphabeta/CD19-depleted stem cell transplant. This TCR was sampled from a boy under two years old who had a stem cell transplant for acute myeloid leukemia, so the T cells may come from the graft donor. The CDR3 DNA is TGTGCCAGCAGCTCCCGGGGGGGGTTCACAGATACGCAGTATTTT. Its translation: CASSSRGGFTDTQYF.